This T cell receptor (beta chain) comes out of a study of neoadjuvant anti-PD-1 for oral cavity cancer. Patients were newly diagnosed with stage II-IVA oral cavity squamous cell carcinoma without prior systemic or radiation treatment. These oral cavity squamous cell carcinomas were HPV-negative and locally advanced. PBMCs were not maintained or expanded in culture before analysis. V shed 1 base and J shed 1 base, with 11 bases lying between them. This CDR3 region has 15 residues. Germline lookup yields CDR1 MGHRA and CDR2 YSYEKL. Blood libraries mostly used roughly 500 ng genomic DNA, six replicates each. Measured with immunoSEQ multiplex PCR; TCRdb has only the in-frame clones, and not every one. The table lists about 14,000 clones, roughly 70% of them singletons, with 2.9% in the top ten. This clone was counted between two and nine times.

The chain is built from TRBV4-1 and TRBJ2-7; D might be TRBD2 (5 bases). This sample comprised PBMCs, obtained before nivolumab (anti-PD-1) treatment. The TCR was taken from a person aged 35 to 85 with oral cavity squamous cell carcinoma. This CDR3 is CASSQGRGKSYEQYF. Written as DNA, the CDR3 is TGCGCCAGCAGCCAAGGTAGAGGGAAATCCTACGAGCAGTACTTC.